These 32 T cell receptor beta chains were sequenced from one sample in a study of blood T cell repertoires in COVID-19. Here immunoSEQ multiplex PCR was the method, and the copy in TCRdb shows in-frame clones only, minus some. This table holds about 68,000 clones, roughly 85% found once. The sequenced sample was peripheral blood. The receptors originated from a man in his forties or fifties with acute or convalescent COVID-19.

The chain recombines TRBV25-1 with TRBJ1-3; 9 nucleotides match TRBD1. The CDR3 runs 16 residues. V shed 3 bases and J 4 bases; nucleotides not matched to a gene: 7. CDR1 and CDR2 from the germline V gene are MGHDK and SYGVNS. The CDR3 loop is CASSDRDRELGNTIYF. The CDR3 coding sequence is TGTGCCAGCAGTGACCGGGACAGGGAACTCGGAAACACCATATATTTT.

This clone was seen more than once but under ten times. The J gene is TRBJ1-2, the V gene TRBV5-5; 7 nucleotides match TRBD1. Looked up from germline, CDR1 is SGHKS and CDR2 is YYEKEE (reference sequence). V lost 0 bases and J lost 5; bases outside the gene matches: 4. This CDR3 region has 14 residues. The chain's CDR3 is CASSLAGGIYGYTF. The CDR3 region has the DNA TGTGCCAGCAGCTTGGCAGGGGGGATTTATGGCTACACCTTC.

The chain links TRBV5-4 to TRBJ2-2, with D uncertain. Trimming stripped 0 bases from V and 6 bases from J, with 3 bases between. This CDR3 is built from 12 residues. Germline V gene data show CDR1 as SGHNT and CDR2 as YYREEE (reference sequence). The CDR3 reads CASSLGPGELFF. In nucleotides, the CDR3 is TGTGCCAGCAGCTTGGGGCCCGGGGAGCTGTTTTTT.

V gene TRBV7-9 combines with J gene TRBJ1-4, with a weak D call TRBD1 (5 bases). This CDR3 is built from 15 residues. V lost 11 bases, J lost 5 bases, and 21 bases lay in between. Germline lookup yields CDR1 SEHNR and CDR2 FQNEAQ (reference sequence). DNA of the CDR3: TGTGCCGGAACTAAAGGGGCAGGAGGAAATGAAAAACTGTTTTTT. Translating it yields CAGTKGAGGNEKLFF.

The rearrangement joins TRBV6-5 to TRBJ1-1; the match to TRBD1 covers 7 bases. The CDR3 covers 14 residues. The germline CDR1 and CDR2 sequences are MNHEY and SVGAGI. V gave up 8 bases and J gave up 3 bases; unmatched junction bases: 9. CDR3 coding DNA: TGTGCCAGCCAGGTAAACAGGGGTGACACTGAAGCTTTCTTT. This encodes CASQVNRGDTEAFF.

The genes are TRBV7-8 and TRBJ1-1; D is perhaps TRBD1 (6 bases). The V end lost 5 bases, the J end lost 5 bases, and 18 bases lay between the germline ends. There are 15 residues in the CDR3. Germline V gives CDR1 SGHVS, CDR2 FQNEAQ. This CDR3 is CASSISRGSGTEAFF. The CDR3 DNA is TGTGCCAGCAGCATCTCTAGGGGGTCGGGGACTGAAGCTTTCTTT.

The chain is built from TRBV29-1 and TRBJ2-1, with TRBD1 matching over 7 bases. Germline values: CDR1 SQVTM, CDR2 ANQGSEA. This CDR3 is 13 amino acids long. V trimming: 7 bases; J trimming: 7 bases; junction bases outside the gene matches: 10. CDR3 coding DNA: TGCAGCGGTTTCAAGACAGGGAAGAATGAGCAGTTCTTC. Protein product: CSGFKTGKNEQFF.

The V gene is TRBV7-8, the J gene TRBJ2-1, with D tentatively TRBD2 (6 bases). The CDR3 covers 15 residues. With 5 bases removed from V and 4 bases from J, the gap between germline ends came to 15 bases. Germline V gene lookup returns CDR1 SGHVS and CDR2 FQNEAQ. The CDR3 DNA reads as TGTGCCAGCAGCCCGGGGGTAGCGGAATACAATGAGCAGTTCTTC. Protein sequence: CASSPGVAEYNEQFF.

V gene TRBV29-1 combines with J gene TRBJ2-1; TRBD1 matches at 8 bases. The V gene end was trimmed by 7 bases and the J gene end by 7 bases; junction bases not matched to a gene: 12. Germline V lookup: CDR1 SQVTM, CDR2 ANQGSEA. CDR3 length: 14 residues. In nucleotides, the CDR3 is TGCAGCGGGTCGACAGGGGTGCGTCTGAATGAGCAGTTCTTC. It codes for CSGSTGVRLNEQFF.

The gene calls are TRBV18 and TRBJ1-3, with 12 bases lining up with TRBD1. The germline V gene has CDR1 KGHSH and CDR2 LQKENI. The CDR3 is 18 residues long. V lost 6 bases to trimming and J lost 0 bases; unmatched junction nucleotides: 9. The DNA for the CDR3 is TGTGCCAGCTCGAACCGGGACAGGGGGCCCAGCTCTGGAAACACCATATATTTT. Translated: CASSNRDRGPSSGNTIYF.

The J gene is TRBJ1-2, the V gene TRBV6-5, with 7 bases matching TRBD1. Germline lookup yields CDR1 MNHEY and CDR2 SVGAGI. J lost 8 bases, V lost 8 bases, and 8 bases had no gene match. The CDR3 covers 12 residues. The CDR3 spells CASRVGTAGYTF. CDR3 sequence (DNA): TGTGCCAGCCGAGTAGGGACAGCCGGCTACACCTTC.

In this sample, this clone turned up once. The V call is TRBV18, the J call TRBJ2-2; D is unclear. Germline loops: CDR1 KGHSH, CDR2 LQKENI. CDR3 length: 17 amino acids. With 0 bases removed from V and 3 bases from J, the gap between germline ends came to 14 bases. CDR3 sequence: CASSPPERSQYTGELFF. In DNA form, the CDR3 reads TGTGCCAGCTCACCACCCGAGAGAAGCCAATACACCGGGGAGCTGTTTTTT.

The chain uses TRBV5-5 and TRBJ1-2, with 8 bases aligning to TRBD1. The CDR3 length is 15 residues. Per the germline V gene, CDR1 is SGHKS and CDR2 is YYEKEE (reference sequence). Germline trimming cut 4 bases from V and 1 base from J; bases unmatched to any gene: 6. The CDR3 here is CASSDGTGLNYGYTF. CDR3 nucleotide sequence: TGTGCCAGCAGCGACGGGACAGGCCTTAACTATGGCTACACCTTC.

The chain employs TRBV5-6 and TRBJ2-2; tentatively, D is TRBD2 (5 bases). Germline lookup yields CDR1 SGHDT and CDR2 YYEEEE. The CDR3 extends over 16 amino acids. V was trimmed by 5 bases and J by 1 base, leaving 15 bases between them. The DNA of the CDR3 is TGTGCCAGCAGTTTTGCCGCGGACTGGAACACCGGGGAGCTGTTTTTT. Residues: CASSFAADWNTGELFF. The whole variable domain, remainder taken from reference TRBV5-6 and TRBJ2-2, is DAGVTQSPTHLIKTRGQQVTLRCSPKSGHDTVSWYQQALGQGPQFIFQYYEEEERQRGNFPDRFSGHQFPNYSSELNVNALLLGDSALYLCASSFAADWNTGELFFGEGSRLTVL.

The CDR3 DNA reads as TGTGCCATCAGAAAAGGACTAGCGGGGGGGAGCCCAGATACGCAGTATTTT. The encoded protein is CAIRKGLAGGSPDTQYF. The chain uses TRBV10-3 and TRBJ2-3; 15 positions match TRBD2. V lost 6 bases to trimming and J lost 4 bases; unmatched junction nucleotides: 8. Germline CDR1 and CDR2: ENHRY and SYGVKD. The CDR3 is 17 residues long.

This sequence joins TRBV3-1 (or the pseudogene TRBV3-2) and TRBJ2-5, with D possibly TRBD2 on 5 matching bases. Trimming removed 2 bases at V and 5 bases at J, with 15 bases between. Germline assignment: CDR1 LGHDT and CDR2 YNNKEL (reference sequence). This CDR3 has 15 residues. The CDR3: CASSQSEGAEETQYF. DNA of the CDR3: TGTGCCAGCAGCCAAAGTGAGGGCGCGGAGGAGACCCAGTACTTC.

The rearrangement uses TRBV18 and TRBJ2-1; 8 nucleotides agree with TRBD2. This CDR3 contains 15 residues. Germline V gene lookup returns CDR1 KGHSH and CDR2 LQKENI. J was trimmed by 2 bases and V by 2 bases; bases with no gene match: 2. Here the CDR3 DNA reads TGTGCCAGCTCACCATCAGCGGGGGCCTACAATGAGCAGTTCTTC. Protein product: CASSPSAGAYNEQFF.

The rearrangement links TRBV18 to TRBJ1-3; 7 positions agree with TRBD1. Germline CDR1 is KGHSH and CDR2 is LQKENI. The trim removed 6 bases at V and 4 bases at J, leaving 3 bases unmatched. The CDR3 sequence is 13 residues long. The DNA for the CDR3 is TGTGCCAGCTCGACAGGGCACGGAAACACCATATATTTT. Its translation: CASSTGHGNTIYF.

The J gene is TRBJ2-1, the V gene TRBV7-9; 8 nucleotides match TRBD1. There are 14 residues in the CDR3. V was clipped by 6 bases and J by 8 bases; unmatched bases: 9. CDR1 SEHNR and CDR2 FQNEAQ come from the germline V gene (reference sequence). The CDR3 DNA reads TGTGCCAGCAGGCCCGGGACAGGCTTGCATGAGCAGTTCTTC. This translates into CASRPGTGLHEQFF.

The chain uses TRBV14 and TRBJ2-7; TRBD1 matches 7 bases. This CDR3 region has 13 residues. V shed 6 bases, J shed 5 bases, and the junction held 7 bases outside the gene matches. Germline loops: CDR1 SGHDN, CDR2 FVKESK. The CDR3 loop reads CASSPGGLHEQYV. The CDR3, as DNA: TGTGCCAGCAGTCCAGGGGGATTACACGAGCAGTACGTC.

The chain recombines TRBV5-4 with TRBJ2-1, with D perhaps matching TRBD2 (5 bases). This CDR3 has 15 residues. Trimming cost V 4 bases and J 3 bases, with 14 bases left between them. CDR1 and CDR2 (germline): SGHNT, YYREEE (reference sequence). The CDR3 DNA sequence: TGTGCCAGCAGCCTGGCAAGCGGCGGCTACAATGAGCAGTTCTTC. Protein product: CASSLASGGYNEQFF.

V is TRBV5-1 and J is TRBJ2-3; 10 bases are shared with TRBD2. V lost 1 base, J lost 3 bases, and 2 bases stayed unmatched. In germline, CDR1 is SGHRS, CDR2 YFSETQ. The CDR3 runs to 15 residues. CDR3 sequence reads: CASSLSSGGTDTQYF. DNA for the CDR3: TGCGCCAGCAGCTTGAGTAGCGGGGGGACAGATACGCAGTATTTT.

The V and J genes are TRBV28 and TRBJ2-7, with TRBD1 as a possible D gene (7 bases). The CDR3 loop spans 14 amino acids. Germline loops: CDR1 MDHEN, CDR2 SYDVKM. Trimming shortened V by 4 bases and J by 7 bases, and 17 bases separated the two germline ends. This CDR3 is CASSWRGRGEEQYV. The DNA for the CDR3 is TGTGCCAGCAGTTGGCGCGGCAGGGGGGAAGAGCAGTACGTC.

Concerning this clone: Other DNA variants within this sample encode the same CDR3. The rearrangement joins TRBV6-1 to TRBJ2-3; 8 bases fit TRBD2. Germline V CDR1 and CDR2: MNHNS, SASEGT. Unmatched junction bases numbered 23, after V lost 8 bases and J lost 1 base. The CDR3 has 20 residues. The CDR3 loop reads CASCGLQGLGGGRGTDTQYF. DNA for the CDR3: TGTGCCAGCTGTGGGCTCCAGGGACTAGGGGGGGGGCGGGGCACAGATACGCAGTATTTT.

The chain links TRBV6-5 to TRBJ1-2, with 10 bases aligning to TRBD1. The CDR3 is 15 amino acids. The germline V gene encodes CDR1 MNHEY and CDR2 SVGAGI. Unmatched junction bases numbered 10, after V lost 9 bases and J lost 3 bases. The CDR3 nucleotides read TGTGCCAGTAGCCTCGGGACAGGGGCTTACTATGGCTACACCTTC. This sequence encodes CASSLGTGAYYGYTF.

The CDR3 bases are TGCGCCAGCAGCTTGGGGACAGAGATCTATGGCTACACCTTC. This translates into CASSLGTEIYGYTF. The V call is TRBV5-1, the J call TRBJ1-2; D might be TRBD1 (6 bases). V lost 0 bases to trimming and J lost 4 bases, with 10 bases between them. The CDR3 totals 14 residues. Germline loops: CDR1 SGHRS, CDR2 YFSETQ.

This chain links TRBV5-6 with TRBJ2-5; D is perhaps TRBD1 (6 bases). V dropped 3 bases and J dropped 1 base, with 7 bases sitting between them. The CDR3 covers 13 residues. In germline, CDR1 is SGHDT, CDR2 YYEEEE. The CDR3: CASSSGVQETQYF. For the CDR3, the DNA is TGTGCCAGCAGCTCAGGGGTCCAAGAGACCCAGTACTTC.

The rearrangement uses TRBV29-1 and TRBJ2-5; D uncertain. The ends were cut back, 5 bases at V and 4 bases at J, with 8 bases in the middle. This CDR3 comprises 11 residues. Germline V lookup: CDR1 SQVTM, CDR2 ANQGSEA. The chain's CDR3 is CSVYRLETQYF. The CDR3 nucleotides are TGCAGCGTTTATAGACTAGAGACCCAGTACTTC.

This rearrangement joins TRBV5-1 to TRBJ2-1; weak D call: TRBD1 (5 bases). Per germline, CDR1 SGHRS and CDR2 YFSETQ. Trimming cost V 4 bases and J 8 bases, with 22 bases left between them. This CDR3 spans 16 amino acids. In DNA, the CDR3 is TGCGCCAGCAGCCCAACCCCGCCAGGGATAGTCGATGAGCAGTTCTTC. Residues: CASSPTPPGIVDEQFF.

In DNA form, the CDR3 reads TGTGCCAGCAGTCGGGCAGGGTGGACTGAAGCTTTCTTT. It specifies CASSRAGWTEAFF. The chain employs TRBV25-1 and TRBJ1-1, with D perhaps TRBD1 (5 bases). The length of the CDR3 is 13 residues. Trimming took off 5 bases at V and 5 bases at J, with 12 bases between the two ends. Germline V lookup: CDR1 MGHDK, CDR2 SYGVNS.

The gene calls are TRBV5-1 and TRBJ2-7, with 7 bases aligning to TRBD1. Germline V CDR1 and CDR2: SGHRS, YFSETQ. The V gene end was trimmed by 3 bases and the J gene end by 2 bases; junction bases not matched to a gene: 2. The CDR3 totals 13 residues. As DNA, the CDR3 is TGCGCCAGCAGCTGGACAGGAACCTACGAGCAGTACTTC. Its translation is CASSWTGTYEQYF.

V is TRBV7-9 and J is TRBJ1-5; 10 positions match TRBD1. The CDR3 consists of 19 residues. Germline V gene data show CDR1 as SEHNR and CDR2 as FQNEAQ (reference sequence). V lost 2 bases, J lost 6 bases, and 16 bases stayed unmatched. CDR3 nucleotides: TGTGCCAGCAGCTTAACTACAGACAGGGGGCCTTTTACGAGTCAGCCCCAGCATTTT. Its protein product is CASSLTTDRGPFTSQPQHF.